The next 3 T cell receptor beta chains were all read from a single sample in a study of blood T cell repertoires in COVID-19. TCRdb's copy holds only in-frame clones and misses some; the assay was immunoSEQ multiplex PCR. The sample yields some 130,000 clones, about 91% seen once. The sample comprised peripheral blood. These receptors came from a man aged 50 to 59 with acute or convalescent COVID-19.

CDR3 sequence reads: CASSPPSEPGQVEAFF. DNA for the CDR3: TGTGCCAGCTCACCACCGTCCGAGCCGGGACAAGTTGAAGCTTTCTTT. The chain uses TRBV18 and TRBJ1-1; tentative D call: TRBD1 (6 bases). The germline V and J ends were trimmed by 0 bases and 7 bases, with 18 bases remaining between them. Per germline, CDR1 KGHSH and CDR2 LQKENI. The CDR3 covers 16 residues.

The chain uses TRBV28 and TRBJ1-6, with 9 positions matching TRBD1. Per germline, CDR1 MDHEN and CDR2 SYDVKM. The CDR3 is 15 residues long. The V segment lost 3 bases and the J segment 10 bases; nucleotides outside the gene matches: 7. CDR3 nucleotides: TGTGCCAGCAGTTTTACAGGGGGCACCACCTCACCCCTCCACTTT. Translating it yields CASSFTGGTTSPLHF.

The chain employs TRBV5-4 and TRBJ2-2, with D possibly matching TRBD2 (5 bases). This CDR3 spans 13 amino acids. The germline V gene has CDR1 SGHNT and CDR2 YYREEE (reference sequence). V shed 5 bases and J shed 7 bases, with 12 bases lying between them. The CDR3 reads CASSFIEGGELFF. The CDR3 nucleotides are TGTGCCAGCAGTTTTATCGAGGGCGGGGAGCTGTTTTTT.